These 14 T cell receptor beta chains were sequenced from one sample in a study of OX40 agonist ivuxolimab in advanced cancers. The repertoire was sequenced with immunoSEQ multiplex PCR; TCRdb's copy has only in-frame clones and lacks some. The data contain 30,000 to 40,000 clones, nearly 90% of them seen just once; the ten biggest clones take up less than 50%. The starting material was CD4+ or CD8+ T cells sorted from blood, obtained in a trial of the OX40 agonist ivuxolimab. Receptor source: an adult with an advanced solid tumor such as melanoma, head and neck, liver or kidney cancer.

The chain joins TRBV30 to TRBJ1-4; 8 positions agree with TRBD1. The junction had 8 bases not matched to a gene; V was cut back by 1 base and J by 10 bases. The germline CDR1 and CDR2 sequences are GTSNPN and SVGIG (reference sequence). The CDR3 is 14 residues long. CDR3 nucleotides: TGTGCCTGGAGTGCGGGACAGGAACCGGGAAAACTGTTTTTT. Its translation is CAWSAGQEPGKLFF.

The J gene is TRBJ2-1, the V gene TRBV6-5; a possible D gene is TRBD2 (5 bases). Germline values: CDR1 MNHEY, CDR2 SVGAGI. V was pared by 5 bases and J by 7 bases, with 15 bases between. The CDR3 has 14 amino acids. The CDR3 coding sequence is TGTGCCAGCAGTGCCTTACTAGGGTTTAATGAGCAGTTCTTC. This codes for CASSALLGFNEQFF.

This sequence joins TRBV4-2 and TRBJ1-2, with a tentative D call TRBD1 (6 bases). Germline CDR1 is LGHNA and CDR2 is YNFKEQ. The CDR3 is 15 amino acids. V lost 0 bases to trimming and J lost 5 bases, with 13 bases between them. CDR3 in DNA: TGTGCCAGCAGCCAAGATCCAGGGGTAGATTATGGCTACACCTTC. Its translation: CASSQDPGVDYGYTF.

CDR3 region: CASSLLAGLGEQYF. CDR3 nucleotide sequence: TGTGCCAGCAGCTTGCTAGCGGGGCTGGGGGAGCAGTACTTC. The rearrangement joins TRBV5-6 to TRBJ2-7; 9 bases match TRBD2. Germline assignment: CDR1 SGHDT and CDR2 YYEEEE. The CDR3 runs to 14 residues. Trimming took 1 base from V and 7 from J; bases not matched to a gene: 6.

The genes are TRBV10-3 and TRBJ2-2; D remains unclear. V was pared by 4 bases and J by 0 bases, with 3 bases between. Germline V CDR1 and CDR2: ENHRY, SYGVKD. The length of the CDR3 is 13 residues. The CDR3 loop reads CAISVPNTGELFF. The CDR3 coding sequence is TGTGCCATCAGTGTTCCGAACACCGGGGAGCTGTTTTTT.

The chain couples TRBV11-3 to TRBJ2-3; TRBD2 agrees at 10 bases. Germline CDR1 reads SGHNT; CDR2 reads YENEEA. The junction had 14 bases not matched to a gene; V was cut back by 4 bases and J by 4 bases. The CDR3 has 18 residues. The CDR3 reads CASSSGTGPSGGADTQYF. The CDR3 DNA reads TGTGCCAGCAGCTCCGGCACTGGCCCCAGCGGGGGGGCAGATACGCAGTATTTT.

The chain uses TRBV12-5 and TRBJ2-2, with D possibly being TRBD1 or TRBD2 (6 bases each). V lost 9 bases to trimming and J lost 4 bases, with 18 bases between them. The CDR3 length is 15 residues. The germline gives CDR1 LGHNT, CDR2 FRNRAP. CDR3 bases: TGTGCTAGGGGGGAAGGGGGGTCAGGCACCGGGGAGCTGTTTTTT. This translates into CARGEGGSGTGELFF.

The sample holds a few counts of this clone. The rearrangement links TRBV7-9 to TRBJ1-1, with D hard to call. Trimming removed 5 bases from V and 4 bases from J, with 5 bases in between. Germline loops: CDR1 SEHNR, CDR2 FQNEAQ (reference sequence). CDR3 size: 11 residues. The CDR3 reads CASSPTTEAFF. CDR3 DNA: TGTGCCAGCAGCCCCACCACTGAAGCTTTCTTT.

The chain links TRBV27 to TRBJ2-7; no clear D gene. The germline V and J ends were trimmed by 7 bases and 3 bases, with 19 bases remaining between them. Germline V CDR1 and CDR2: MNHEY, SMNVEV (reference sequence). The CDR3 runs to 15 residues. This CDR3 is CASTPEVGRVYEQYF. CDR3 DNA: TGTGCCAGCACGCCCGAGGTAGGGCGCGTCTACGAGCAGTACTTC.

The chain carries TRBV19 and TRBJ1-3; D is ambiguous. The CDR3 covers 12 residues. Germline V CDR1 and CDR2: LNHDA, SQIVND (reference sequence). Trimming took off 8 bases at V and 0 bases at J, with 5 bases between the two ends. The CDR3 nucleotides read TGTGCCAGTGGAGACTCTGGAAACACCATATATTTT. Translated, it gives CASGDSGNTIYF.

The CDR3 DNA reads TGTGCCAGCAGTCCGGTTTACTCCTACAATGAGCAGTTCTTC. Amino acids: CASSPVYSYNEQFF. The rearrangement links TRBV2 to TRBJ2-1; D gene ambiguous. The germline gives CDR1 SNHLY, CDR2 FYNNEI. The CDR3 extends over 14 amino acids. Between the trimmed V and J ends, which lost 5 bases and 0 bases, there was a span of 8 bases.

The gene calls are TRBV9 and TRBJ2-1; unclear D gene. The CDR3 is made up of 15 amino acids. Germline V gene data show CDR1 as SGDLS and CDR2 as YYNGEE. Trimming stripped 0 bases from V and 0 bases from J, with 7 bases between. CDR3 protein: CASSVEAGSYNEQFF. CDR3 nucleotides: TGTGCCAGCAGCGTAGAGGCTGGCTCCTACAATGAGCAGTTCTTC.

The J gene is TRBJ1-6, the V gene TRBV5-5; D unclear. Germline assignment: CDR1 SGHKS and CDR2 YYEKEE (reference sequence). Trimming shortened V by 4 bases and J by 0 bases, and 11 bases separated the two germline ends. The CDR3 sequence is 16 residues long. The CDR3 nucleotides read TGTGCCAGCAGCACTTTAGAAAGCTCCTATAATTCACCCCTCCACTTT. Protein: CASSTLESSYNSPLHF.

This rearrangement joins TRBV6-1 to TRBJ2-7; D may be TRBD1 (5 bases). V was shortened by 6 bases and J by 2 bases, with 14 bases between the two germline ends. Germline V gives CDR1 MNHNS, CDR2 SASEGT. The CDR3 has 14 amino acids. CDR3 in amino acids: CASSHKTDPYEQYF. CDR3 nucleotides: TGTGCCAGCAGCCACAAGACAGACCCCTACGAGCAGTACTTC.